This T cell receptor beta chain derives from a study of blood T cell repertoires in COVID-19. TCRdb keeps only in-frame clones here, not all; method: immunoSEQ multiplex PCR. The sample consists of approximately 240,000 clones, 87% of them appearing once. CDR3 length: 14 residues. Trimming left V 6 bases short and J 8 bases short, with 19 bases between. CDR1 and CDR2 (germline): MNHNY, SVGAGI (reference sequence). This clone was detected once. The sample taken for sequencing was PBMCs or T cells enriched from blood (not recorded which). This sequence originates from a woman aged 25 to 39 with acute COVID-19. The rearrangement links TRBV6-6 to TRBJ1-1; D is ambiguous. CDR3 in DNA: TGTGCCAGCAGCCCCACTGGAGCCCTTCTAGAAGCTTTCTTT. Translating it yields CASSPTGALLEAFF.